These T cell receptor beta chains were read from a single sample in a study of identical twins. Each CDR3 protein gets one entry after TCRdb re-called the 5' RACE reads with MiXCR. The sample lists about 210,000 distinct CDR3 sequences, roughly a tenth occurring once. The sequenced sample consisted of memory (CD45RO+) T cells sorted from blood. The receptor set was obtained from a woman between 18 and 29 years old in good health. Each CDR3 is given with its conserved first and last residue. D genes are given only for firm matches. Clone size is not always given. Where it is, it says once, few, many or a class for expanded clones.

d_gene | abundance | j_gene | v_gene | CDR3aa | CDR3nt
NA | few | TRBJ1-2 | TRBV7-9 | CASTLSRGSGFNYGYTF | TGTGCCAGCACCTTGAGCCGGGGGAGTGGGTTTAACTATGGCTACACCTTC
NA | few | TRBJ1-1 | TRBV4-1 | CASSQAATGNTEAFF | TGCGCCAGCAGCCAAGCGGCCACAGGTAACACTGAAGCTTTCTTT
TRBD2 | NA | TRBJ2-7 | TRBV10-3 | CATYERCGGKSYEQYF | TGTGCCACCTACGAGAGGTGCGGGGGTAAATCCTACGAGCAGTACTTC
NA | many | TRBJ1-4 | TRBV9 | CASSAGATNEKLFF | TGTGCCAGCAGCGCCGGGGCAACTAATGAAAAACTGTTTTTT
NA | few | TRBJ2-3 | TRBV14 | CASSPLSRSDTQYF | TGTGCCAGCAGCCCGCTTTCTCGATCAGATACGCAGTATTTT
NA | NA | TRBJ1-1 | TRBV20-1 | CSAQQGNTEAFF | TGCAGTGCCCAACAGGGGAACACTGAAGCTTTCTTT
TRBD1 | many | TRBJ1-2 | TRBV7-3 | CASSPSDRDGGYTF | TGTGCCAGCAGCCCATCCGACAGGGATGGTGGCTACACCTTC
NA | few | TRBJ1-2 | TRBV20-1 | CSARVTMAVDGYTF | TGCAGTGCTAGAGTTACAATGGCAGTGGATGGCTACACCTTC
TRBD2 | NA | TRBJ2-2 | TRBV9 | CASTWGTRGTGELFF | TGTGCCAGCACGTGGGGGACTAGAGGCACCGGGGAGCTGTTTTTT
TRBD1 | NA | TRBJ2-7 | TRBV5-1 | CASSSGGWGSVGEQYF | TGCGCCAGCAGTTCAGGGGGCTGGGGATCCGTTGGCGAGCAGTACTTC
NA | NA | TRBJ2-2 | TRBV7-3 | CASSLIATGELFF | TGTGCCAGCAGCTTAATCGCCACTGGGGAGCTGTTTTTT
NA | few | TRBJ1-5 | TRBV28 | CASSPQGKGNQPQHF | TGTGCCAGCAGTCCCCAGGGGAAGGGAAATCAGCCCCAGCATTTT
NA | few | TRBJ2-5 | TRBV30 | CAWSQVGGQYF | TGTGCCTGGAGTCAGGTCGGGGGCCAGTACTTC
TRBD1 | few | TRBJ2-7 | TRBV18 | CASSPRQGQGAMNEQYF | TGTGCCAGCTCACCCCGTCAAGGGCAGGGGGCAATGAACGAGCAGTACTTC
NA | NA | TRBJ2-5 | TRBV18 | CASSPLGQETQYF | TGTGCCAGCTCACCGTTAGGGCAGGAGACCCAGTACTTC
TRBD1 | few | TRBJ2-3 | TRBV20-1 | CSARDLGQGGTQYF | TGCAGTGCTAGAGATCTAGGACAGGGCGGGACGCAGTATTTT
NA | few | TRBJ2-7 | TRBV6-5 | CASSSRFGFEQYF | TGTGCCAGCAGTTCGAGGTTCGGGTTCGAGCAGTACTTC
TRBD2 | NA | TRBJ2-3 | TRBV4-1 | CASSQDREGADTQYF | TGCGCCAGCAGCCAAGATCGGGAGGGCGCAGATACGCAGTATTTT
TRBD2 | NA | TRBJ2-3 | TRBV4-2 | CASSPGLLAGSPTDTQYF | TGTGCCAGCAGCCCCGGGCTACTAGCGGGATCCCCCACAGATACGCAGTATTTT
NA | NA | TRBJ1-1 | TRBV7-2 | CASSTTVNTEAFF | TGTGCCAGCAGCACCACAGTGAACACTGAAGCTTTCTTT
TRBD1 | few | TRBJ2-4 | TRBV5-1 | CASSLVTAGGVKNIQYF | TGCGCCAGCAGCTTGGTTACGGCAGGGGGCGTCAAAAACATTCAGTACTTC
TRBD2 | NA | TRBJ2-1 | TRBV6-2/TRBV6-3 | CASSSGTSGSNEQFF | TGTGCCAGCAGCTCCGGGACTAGCGGGAGCAATGAGCAGTTCTTC
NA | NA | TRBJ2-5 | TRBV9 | CASSVDGLETQYF | TGTGCCAGCAGCGTAGATGGCCTGGAGACCCAGTACTTC
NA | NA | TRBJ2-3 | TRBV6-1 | CASSTGQLTDTQYF | TGTGCCAGCAGCACTGGACAGCTCACAGATACGCAGTATTTT
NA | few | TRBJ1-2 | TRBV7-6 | CASSARTKQSYGYTF | TGTGCCAGCAGCGCCAGAACTAAGCAGTCCTATGGCTACACCTTC
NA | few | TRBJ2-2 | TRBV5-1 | CASAITGTGELFF | TGCGCCAGCGCAATTACAGGGACCGGGGAGCTGTTTTTT
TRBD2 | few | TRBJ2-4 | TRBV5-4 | CASSSGAEGNIQYF | TGTGCCAGCAGCAGCGGGGCCGAGGGGAACATTCAGTACTTC
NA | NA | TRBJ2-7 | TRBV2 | CASSEASYEQYF | TGTGCCAGCAGTGAAGCCTCTTACGAGCAGTACTTC
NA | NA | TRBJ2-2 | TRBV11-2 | CASTILGGSSTGELFF | TGTGCCAGCACCATCCTGGGGGGATCGAGCACCGGGGAGCTGTTTTTT
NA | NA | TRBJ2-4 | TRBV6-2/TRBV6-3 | CASSSGGGWQYF | TGTGCCAGCAGCTCCGGTGGGGGTTGGCAGTACTTC
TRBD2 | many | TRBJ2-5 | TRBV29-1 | CSVSSGQETQYF | TGCAGCGTCTCTAGCGGGCAAGAGACCCAGTACTTC
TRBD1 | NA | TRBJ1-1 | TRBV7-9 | CASSFSGQGVAEAFF | TGTGCCAGCAGCTTCTCGGGACAGGGGGTAGCTGAAGCTTTCTTT
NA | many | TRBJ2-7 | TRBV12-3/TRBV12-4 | CASSLAGLGDEQYF | TGTGCCAGCAGTTTAGCAGGGCTAGGGGACGAGCAGTACTTC
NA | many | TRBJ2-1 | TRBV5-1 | CASSSLYYEQFF | TGCGCCAGCAGCTCCCTTTACTACGAGCAGTTCTTC
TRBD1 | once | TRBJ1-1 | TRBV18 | CASSMGTGMNTEAFF | TGTGCCAGCTCAATGGGGACAGGGATGAACACTGAAGCTTTCTTT
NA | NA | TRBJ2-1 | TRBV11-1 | CASSYQLYNEQFF | TGTGCCAGCAGCTACCAGCTCTACAATGAGCAGTTCTTC
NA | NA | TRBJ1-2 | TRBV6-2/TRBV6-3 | CASNRPKLSYGYTF | TGTGCCAGCAACCGCCCGAAGTTAAGCTATGGCTACACCTTC
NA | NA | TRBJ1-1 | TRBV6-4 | CASSYRVGDTEAFF | TGTGCCAGCAGCTACAGGGTCGGGGACACTGAAGCTTTCTTT
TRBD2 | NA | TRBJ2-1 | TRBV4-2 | CASSPMGRGGPTNNEQFF | TGTGCCAGCAGCCCGATGGGCCGGGGGGGGCCTACTAACAATGAGCAGTTCTTC
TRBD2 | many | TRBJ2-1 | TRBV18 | CASSPGTRSNEQFF | TGTGCCAGCTCACCCGGGACTAGATCCAATGAGCAGTTCTTC
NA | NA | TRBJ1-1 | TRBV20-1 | CSAPLGRDTEAYF | TGCAGTGCTCCCCTGGGGAGGGACACTGAAGCTTACTTT
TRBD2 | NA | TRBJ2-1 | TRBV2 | CASSELTSGNEQFF | TGTGCCAGCAGTGAGCTGACTAGCGGGAATGAGCAGTTCTTC
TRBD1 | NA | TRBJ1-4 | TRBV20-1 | CSASPGQGKQKLFF | TGCAGTGCTTCCCCGGGACAGGGGAAGCAAAAACTGTTTTTT
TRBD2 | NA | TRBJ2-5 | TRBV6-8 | CASSLNVVAGGRVQETQYF | TGTGCCAGCAGCCTGAATGTGGTAGCGGGGGGCCGTGTCCAAGAGACCCAGTACTTC
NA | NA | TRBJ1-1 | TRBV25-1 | CASRGTATLKAFF | TGTGCCAGCAGAGGGACGGCTACACTGAAAGCTTTCTTT
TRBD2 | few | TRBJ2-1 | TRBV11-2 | CASSLEMWSGGNNEQFF | TGTGCCAGCAGCTTAGAAATGTGGAGCGGGGGTAACAATGAGCAGTTCTTC
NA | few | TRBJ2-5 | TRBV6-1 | CASSDRGAPETQYF | TGTGCCAGCAGTGACCGGGGGGCGCCAGAGACCCAGTACTTC
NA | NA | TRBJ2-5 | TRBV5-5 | CASRIEYRLMETQYF | TGTGCCAGCAGGATCGAATACCGGTTGATGGAGACCCAGTACTTC
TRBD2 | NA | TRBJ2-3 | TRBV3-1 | CASSQRLAGGQNTDTQYF | TGTGCCAGCAGCCAGCGTCTAGCGGGGGGACAAAATACAGATACGCAGTATTTT
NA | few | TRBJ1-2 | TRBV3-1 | CASSQQARYTF | TGTGCCAGCAGCCAACAGGCGCGCTACACCTTC
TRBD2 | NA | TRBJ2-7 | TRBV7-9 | CASSLAGRSYEQYF | TGTGCCAGCAGCTTAGCCGGGAGGTCCTACGAGCAGTACTTC
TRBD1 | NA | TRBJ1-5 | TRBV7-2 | CASSLDRGAQHF | TGTGCCAGCAGTTTGGACAGGGGGGCCCAGCATTTT
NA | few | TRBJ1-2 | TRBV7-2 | CASTLGWDGYTF | TGTGCCAGCACCCTCGGTTGGGATGGCTACACCTTC
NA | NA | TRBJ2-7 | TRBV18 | CASSPPEGSYEQYF | TGTGCCAGCTCACCCCCCGAGGGTTCCTACGAGCAGTACTTC
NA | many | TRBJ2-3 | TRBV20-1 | CSAGLGTLRTDTQYF | TGCAGTGCTGGCCTCGGGACTTTACGTACAGATACGCAGTATTTT